Included here is one TCR beta chain sequence, with context. The antigen it binds to is not known. No qualities accompany the bases; no much larger clone lies one base away. This sample is drawn from a study of T cell changes during pregnancy in multiple sclerosis (dated 2019 in TCRdb). General notes on the study: In women with multiple sclerosis, the researchers looked at how the T cell repertoire shifted as pregnancy progressed.

V has 2 bases trimmed and J has 1 base trimmed; junction bases matching no gene number 10. As encoded in the germline V gene, CDR1 is SGHDT while CDR2 is YYEEEE. The CDR3 measures 17 amino acids from cysteine to phenylalanine. Just CDR3 DNA is preserved here, 51 bases in frame from base 1. Preparation of the library involved the immunoSEQ multiplex PCR assay. TCRdb obtained this table from immuneACCESS and retained in-frame rearrangements with V and J assigned. These tables miss some clones; where compared with another copy, unresolved V genes account for less than half of the shortfall, and the remainder is unexplained. The sample records approximately 20,000 clones, roughly 87% of which are singletons. In total, the top ten clones hold 7.7% of the sample.

This clonotype originated in a female donor with multiple sclerosis, enrolled in a pregnancy study. The chain is encoded by TRBV5-6 joined to TRBJ2-7; TRBD1 matches 9 bases in the middle. Material: CD8+ T cells from peripheral blood mononuclear cells, obtained after pregnancy. The bases read TGTGCCAGCAGCTTTAGTGGGTACAGGGGGCCATCCTACGAGCAGTACTTC. Its coded protein is CASSFSGYRGPSYEQYF.